This T cell receptor (beta chain) was recovered during a study of OX40 agonist ivuxolimab in advanced cancers. Whole-study results and caveats: Expanded clones were, on average, more numerous in CD8+ T cells than in CD4+.

In regard to this clone: Antigen: not known.

This CDR3 is built from 15 residues. The germline CDR1 and CDR2 sequences are MNHNS and SASEGT. The ends were cut back, 2 bases at V and 1 base at J, with 11 bases in the middle. Data came from immunoSEQ multiplex PCR; TCRdb stores just in-frame clones and leaves some out. Of tens of thousands of clones listed, 86% are singletons. The sequence derives from an adult with an advanced solid tumor such as melanoma, head and neck, liver or kidney cancer. The source was CD4+ or CD8+ T cells sorted from blood, collected in a trial of the OX40 agonist ivuxolimab. J is TRBJ1-1 and V is TRBV6-1, with D uncertain. The CDR3 DNA reads as TGTGCCAGCAGTGAACTTGGGTTTGGGAACACTGAAGCTTTCTTT. Protein product: CASSELGFGNTEAFF.